This is a list of T cell receptor beta chains from one sample in a study of graft-versus-host responses after intestinal transplantation. Produced via immunoSEQ multiplex PCR; TCRdb's table is partial and in-frame only. The sample contains around 40,000 clones, 94% of which appear only once. Their recognized antigens are unknown. Sequences were derived from unstimulated CD4+ T cells sorted from spleen or lymph node cells, sampled before transplant. Receptor source: a human donor who was the organ donor for an intestinal transplant. CDR3s include the opening cysteine and the closing phenylalanine or tryptophan. The D gene is left open where the match is weak. Clone size appears in some rows only: once, few, many, or a class for an expanded clone.

>.|TRBV6-5|TRBJ1-5|TRBD1
TGTGCCAGCAGTGTACCGGGACAGGGTAATCAGCCCCAGCATTTT
CASSVPGQGNQPQHF
>.|TRBV5-1|TRBJ1-4|.
TGCGCCAGCAGCCGGGACGGATTGAATAATGAAAAACTGTTTTTT
CASSRDGLNNEKLFF
>.|TRBV27|TRBJ1-1|TRBD1
TGTGCCAGCAGTTGGACAGGGGGCACTGAAGCTTTCTTT
CASSWTGGTEAFF
>.|TRBV28|TRBJ1-2|.
TGTGCCAGCAGTTTTTTACTAAACGGTGGCTACACCTTC
CASSFLLNGGYTF
>.|TRBV7-6|TRBJ2-5|TRBD1
TGTGCCAGCAGCTTCCGACAGGGGGAGACCCAGTACTTC
CASSFRQGETQYF
>.|TRBV5-6|TRBJ1-2|.
TGTGCCAGCAGCTTGGACAGGGCGGGCTACACCTTC
CASSLDRAGYTF
>.|TRBV14|TRBJ2-6|TRBD2
TGTGCCAGCAGCCCCCGACTAGCGGGGGCGAACTCTGGGGCCAACGTCCTGACTTTC
CASSPRLAGANSGANVLTF
>.|TRBV6-5|TRBJ1-1|.
TGTGCCAGCAGTTATCGTCAGTTGAACACTGAAGCTTTCTTT
CASSYRQLNTEAFF
>.|TRBV19|TRBJ2-1|TRBD2
TGTGCCAGTAGTATGCGGGTCCTAGCGGGGTTCATTGGGTACAATGAGCAGTTCTTC
CASSMRVLAGFIGYNEQFF
>.|TRBV27|TRBJ1-2|TRBD1
TGTGCCAGCAGTCGGACAGGGGGCTATGGCTACACCTTC
CASSRTGGYGYTF
>once|TRBV2|TRBJ1-1|.
TGTGCCAGCAGTGAGTTAGGGGAAGGTGAAGCTTTCTTT
CASSELGEGEAFF
>.|TRBV5-1|TRBJ2-5|.
TGCGCCAGCAGCGCCAGGGTGGGTGAGGAGACCCAGTACTTC
CASSARVGEETQYF
>.|TRBV27|TRBJ1-5|TRBD1
TGTGCCAGCAGTTCGACACAGGGGACCTATAGCAATCAGCCCCAGCATTTT
CASSSTQGTYSNQPQHF
>.|TRBV5-4|TRBJ2-7|TRBD2
TGCGCCAGCAGCCCTGGGGCGGGGGCCTACGAGCAGTACTTC
CASSPGAGAYEQYF
>.|TRBV16|TRBJ1-1|.
TGTGCCAGCAGCCTCCCCGCGGGGCCCGCCACTGAAGCTTTCTTT
CASSLPAGPATEAFF
>.|TRBV7-2|TRBJ2-1|.
TGTGCCAGCAGCCCCCCGGGGCCGCAGGATGAGCAGTTCTTC
CASSPPGPQDEQFF
>.|TRBV27|TRBJ1-5|TRBD1
TGTGCCAGCAGTCTGGACAGGGGCAATCAGCCCCAGCATTTT
CASSLDRGNQPQHF
>.|TRBV9|TRBJ2-5|.
TGTGCCAGCAGCGTGGGGGGCCAAGAGACCCAGTACTTC
CASSVGGQETQYF
>once|TRBV5-6|TRBJ2-1|TRBD2
TGTGCCAGCAGCCTAAGCGGGGGGAATGAGCAGTTCTTC
CASSLSGGNEQFF
>.|TRBV5-8|TRBJ1-5|.
TGTGCCAGCAGCTTGGCCGGTTGGGGACAGCCCCAGCATTTT
CASSLAGWGQPQHF
>once|TRBV6-1|TRBJ2-7|TRBD2
TGTGCCAGCAGGTTTACTAGCGGGGGGGCCTACGAGCAGTACTTC
CASRFTSGGAYEQYF
>.|TRBV5-1|TRBJ2-7|.
TGCGCCAGCAGCTTGGCCGGGGCTGTGAACTACGAGCAGTACTTC
CASSLAGAVNYEQYF
>.|TRBV11-3|TRBJ2-1|.
TGTGCCAGCAGCTTAGGGGGGCAAGGGTACAATGAGCAGTTCTTC
CASSLGGQGYNEQFF
>once|TRBV15|TRBJ2-7|.
TGTGCCACCAGCAGAGATCTTGGAACTCGGCAGTACTTC
CATSRDLGTRQYF
>few|TRBV6-6|TRBJ1-6|TRBD1
TGTGCCAGCACCAGGGGGCATTCACCCCTCCACTTT
CASTRGHSPLHF
>.|TRBV28|TRBJ1-5|TRBD1
TGTGCCAGCAGACCCGGGACAGGGGGATTCAATCAGCCCCAGCATTTT
CASRPGTGGFNQPQHF
>.|TRBV6-5|TRBJ1-2|.
TGTGCCAGCAGTTCAGGCTATTATGGCTACACCTTC
CASSSGYYGYTF
>.|TRBV11-2|TRBJ1-2|.
TGTGCCAGCAGCTTGAGGACTCCCTATGGCTACACCTTC
CASSLRTPYGYTF
>.|TRBV5-1|TRBJ2-2|TRBD2
TGCGCCAGCAGCTTGGATCGGACTAGCAGGACCGGGGAGCTGTTTTTT
CASSLDRTSRTGELFF
>.|TRBV7-5|TRBJ1-5|.
TGTGCCAGAAGAAACGACAGGGACAGGGAGCTCAATCAGCCCCAGCATTTT
CARRNDRDRELNQPQHF
>.|TRBV19|TRBJ2-5|.
TGTGCCAGTAGTATTCTCGGCCAAGAGACCCAGTACTTC
CASSILGQETQYF
>.|TRBV4-2|TRBJ1-2|TRBD1
TGTGCCAGCAGCCACCCGGACAGGGGGCGAAGTAACTATGGCTACACCTTC
CASSHPDRGRSNYGYTF
>.|TRBV19|TRBJ2-3|TRBD2
TGTGCCAGTAGTACGCTATTTAGCGGGGGCACAGATACGCAGTATTTT
CASSTLFSGGTDTQYF
>.|TRBV6-6|TRBJ1-4|.
TGTGCCAGCAGCTCCGGGAGCCTTAATGAAAAACTGTTTTTT
CASSSGSLNEKLFF
>once|TRBV27|TRBJ2-3|TRBD1
TGTGCCAGCAGTTTAGACAGGGGATCAGATACGCAGTATTTT
CASSLDRGSDTQYF
>.|TRBV4-3|TRBJ2-2|TRBD2
TGCGCCAGCAGCCAAGATAGGGTAGCGGGGGGGTTCGGCACCGGGGAGCTGTTTTTT
CASSQDRVAGGFGTGELFF
>once|TRBV6-1|TRBJ2-3|.
TGTGCCAGCAGACTCTCCCGACCGCTGACCTGGTATTTT
CASRLSRPLTWYF
>.|TRBV10-3|TRBJ1-5|TRBD1
TGTGCCACCACCGACAGGGATCAGCCCCAGCATTTT
CATTDRDQPQHF
>once|TRBV30|TRBJ1-3|.
TGTGCCTGGAGTGGGGGAAAGGGAAACACCATATATTTT
CAWSGGKGNTIYF
>.|TRBV5-1|TRBJ2-3|.
TGCGCCAGCAGGGAGGGCACCACTAGCACAGATACGCAGTATTTT
CASREGTTSTDTQYF
>.|TRBV7-9|TRBJ1-2|TRBD1
TGTGCCAGCAGCTTAGGGCAGGGGGTATATGGCTACACCTTC
CASSLGQGVYGYTF
>.|TRBV5-6|TRBJ2-2|.
TGTGCCAGCAGCTTTACCCCCGGGGAGCTGTTTTTT
CASSFTPGELFF
>once|TRBV4-1|TRBJ2-7|.
TGCGCCAGCAGCCAACCACCGGCGGGACAGAGGACCTACGAGCAGTACTTC
CASSQPPAGQRTYEQYF
>.|TRBV30|TRBJ2-3|TRBD2
TGTGCCTGGAGTGTAATCGGGGGGTCAGATACGCAGTATTTT
CAWSVIGGSDTQYF